The next 4 T cell receptor beta chains were all read from a single sample in a study of blood T cell repertoires in COVID-19. TCRdb's table, derived via immunoSEQ multiplex PCR, lists solely in-frame clones and lacks some. The profile shows about 190,000 clones, about 81% of them singletons. The sequenced sample was peripheral blood. The source is a woman of 80 years or more with COVID-19, enrolled during active disease.

J is TRBJ2-7 and V is TRBV9; D may be TRBD1 (6 bases). This CDR3 comprises 14 residues. V was shortened by 4 bases and J by 3 bases, with 14 bases between the two germline ends. Germline V gene data show CDR1 as SGDLS and CDR2 as YYNGEE. CDR3 sequence: CASSNHEQGYEQYF. In nucleotides, the CDR3 is TGTGCCAGCAGCAATCACGAACAGGGCTACGAGCAGTACTTC.

V usage is TRBV5-4 and J usage is TRBJ2-2, with a tentative D call TRBD1 (5 bases). CDR1 is SGHNT, CDR2 YYREEE, per germline (reference sequence). The CDR3 runs to 14 residues. The V gene lost 5 bases and the J gene lost 0 bases, with 8 bases spanning the gap. CDR3 amino acids: CASSQGTNTGELFF. CDR3 bases: TGTGCCAGCAGTCAGGGCACGAACACCGGGGAGCTGTTTTTT.

V is TRBV24-1 and J is TRBJ2-2; 10 bases fit TRBD1. The CDR3 extends over 16 amino acids. The germline gives CDR1 KGHDR, CDR2 SFDVKD. J lost 7 bases, V lost 3 bases, and 7 bases had no gene match. CDR3 coding DNA: TGTGCCACCAGTGATAAGGGACAGGGGATCGGCGGGGAGCTGTTTTTT. Its translation is CATSDKGQGIGGELFF.

This sequence joins TRBV29-1 and TRBJ2-3; 13 nucleotides agree with TRBD2. The V gene end was trimmed by 6 bases and the J gene end by 0 bases; junction bases not matched to a gene: 0. The V gene's germline CDR1 is SQVTM and CDR2 ANQGSEA. The CDR3 length is 14 residues. In nucleotides, the CDR3 is TGCAGCGTGGGACTAGCGGGAAGCACAGATACGCAGTATTTT. Protein: CSVGLAGSTDTQYF.